This T cell receptor beta chain was captured by sequencing in a study of blood T cell repertoires in COVID-19. Study overall: Collection of acute and convalescent COVID-19 samples took place in the United States, Italy and Spain.

Trimming cost V 2 bases and J 0 bases, with 11 bases left between them. The CDR3 is 16 residues long. Germline CDR1 reads LGHNA; CDR2 reads YNFKEQ. Study processing details: How many nucleated cells were present was estimated from reference gene primer amplification. This table comes from immunoSEQ multiplex PCR, and its TCRdb copy is limited to in-frame clones, with some not included. That table is the source of V, J and clone size, and D and trimming were worked out from the DNA. This table holds some 83,000 clones, 65% to 85% found once. Sequencing was performed on peripheral blood. The rearrangement links TRBV4-2 to TRBJ2-1; possibly TRBD2 for D (5 bases). The clonotype comes from a man in his sixties with active or convalescent COVID-19. The CDR3 loop reads CASSQNAGSSYNEQFF. CDR3 sequence (DNA): TGTGCCAGCAGCCAAAATGCGGGCAGCTCCTACAATGAGCAGTTCTTC.